What follows are 6 T cell receptor beta chains derived from one specimen sequenced in a study of blood T cell repertoires in COVID-19. TCRdb's table, derived via immunoSEQ multiplex PCR, lists solely in-frame clones and lacks some. The sample includes 200,000 to 250,000 clones, 70% to 90% seen only once; the top ten take around 4.8%. Sequencing input: peripheral blood. Receptors were obtained from a woman aged 40 to 50 with acute or convalescent COVID-19.

The chain is built from TRBV2 and TRBJ1-2; TRBD1 matches at 7 bases. CDR1 and CDR2 (germline): SNHLY, FYNNEI. Trimming at V came to 6 bases and at J to 8 bases, leaving 9 bases not matched to a gene. This CDR3 has 13 residues. The CDR3 DNA reads TGTGCCAGCAGCCGACAGGGAGTAGAGGGCTACACCTTC. This encodes CASSRQGVEGYTF.

This clone was seen more than once but under ten times. This sequence joins TRBV19 and TRBJ1-2, with D hard to call. V lost 3 bases to trimming and J lost 1 base, with 12 bases between them. The CDR3 length is 15 residues. In germline, CDR1 is LNHDA, CDR2 SQIVND (reference sequence). The DNA of the CDR3 is TGTGCCAGTAGTATCATCGGGGATTATAACTATGGCTACACCTTC. Encoded protein: CASSIIGDYNYGYTF.

This clone was seen only a few times. The sample contains more than one DNA sequence encoding this CDR3. This chain joins TRBV6-5 and TRBJ1-4; D is unresolved. This CDR3 has 12 residues. V gave up 7 bases and J gave up 0 bases, with 3 bases separating them. Germline-derived CDR1 and CDR2 are MNHEY and SVGAGI. The CDR3 DNA follows: TGTGCCAGCACAGCAACTAATGAAAAACTGTTTTTT. The encoded protein is CASTATNEKLFF.

The rearrangement uses TRBV19 and TRBJ1-1, with D tentatively TRBD1 (6 bases). From germline, CDR1 is LNHDA and CDR2 SQIVND (reference sequence). This CDR3 has 14 amino acids. V shed 4 bases and J shed 1 base, with 10 bases lying between them. The CDR3 reads CASSRDTSNTEAFF. The CDR3 region has the DNA TGTGCCAGTAGTAGGGACACTTCGAACACTGAAGCTTTCTTT.

V usage is TRBV19 and J usage is TRBJ1-5, with 11 bases identical to TRBD1. The CDR3 covers 18 residues. Germline-derived CDR1 and CDR2 are LNHDA and SQIVND (reference sequence). J lost 1 base, V lost 6 bases, and 11 bases had no gene match. The CDR3 DNA follows: TGTGCCAGTAGGCCCCGGGGACAGGGGGTTAAGAGCAATCAGCCCCAGCATTTT. As protein: CASRPRGQGVKSNQPQHF.

The V call is TRBV6-5, the J call TRBJ1-2; 9 bases match TRBD1. Trimming took 10 bases from V and 5 from J; bases not matched to a gene: 5. Germline loops: CDR1 MNHEY, CDR2 SVGAGI. There are 12 residues in the CDR3. CDR3 sequence (DNA): TGTGCCACCGTGGGGACAGGGTATGGCTACACCTTC. This gives the protein CATVGTGYGYTF.